The entry that follows covers one T cell receptor (beta chain) sequence. Antigen: not known. Using a J-beta primer mix together with a sample-barcoded 5' primer, a second PCR was run for roughly 6 to 12 cycles. Each cDNA molecule, via a template-switch adaptor with 12 random nucleotides, was tagged. TCRdb redid the calling of the 5' RACE reads with MiXCR, one entry per CDR3 protein. The sample includes about 970,000 distinct CDR3 sequences, around 54% seen only once; the top ten take around 21%. This sample was taken from a study of blood T cells in healthy people across ages. Overall study results and limits: CMV status of donors was unknown, possibly confounding expanded clonotype changes.

Trimming removed 2 bases from V and 1 base from J, with 15 bases in between. Germline V gene data show CDR1 as SGHRS and CDR2 as YFSETQ. CDR3 length equals 16 residues. This sequence originates from an older woman in good health. The sample taken for sequencing was blood. The chain carries TRBV5-1 and TRBJ1-2; weak D call: TRBD1 (5 bases). CDR3 protein: CASSFDRNGINYGYTF. The CDR3 nucleotides are TGCGCCAGCAGCTTTGACAGAAACGGCATTAACTATGGCTACACCTTC. The variable domain in full, with the rest retrieved from reference TRBV5-1 and TRBJ1-2, is KAGVTQTPRYLIKTRGQQVTLSCSPISGHRSVSWYQQTPGQGLQFLFEYFSETQRNKGNFPGRFSGRQFSNSRSEMNVSTLELGDSALYLCASSFDRNGINYGYTFGSGTRLTVV.